This is a list of T cell receptor beta chains from one sample in a study of long-term antiretroviral therapy in people with HIV. Clones were read by immunoSEQ multiplex PCR, and TCRdb kept only the in-frame ones, dropping some. This sample has about 18,000 clones, with 91% found just once. Sequenced material: unsorted PBMCs, taken 3 years after starting antiretroviral therapy. These receptors all stem from a man aged 50-60 years with HIV. Both conserved end residues are part of each CDR3.

TRBJ2-7 | TRBV5-4 | CASSLIGSYEQYF
TRBJ1-1 | TRBV19 | CASSFSRAYTEAFF
TRBJ2-7 | TRBV5-6 | CASSFRPTGTYEQYF
TRBJ1-6 | TRBV10-3 | CAIKETGGPDSPLHF
TRBJ2-1 | TRBV30 | CAWSALGLAGVRNEQFF
TRBJ1-1 | TRBV30 | CAWRSGTGLTEAFF
TRBJ1-2 | TRBV4-1 | CASSQDQGVDGYTF
TRBJ1-4 | TRBV4-2 | CASSQYPATNEKLFF
TRBJ2-3 | TRBV28 | CASSLAGGTDTQYF
TRBJ2-6 | TRBV7-6 | CASSLGQVGANVLTF